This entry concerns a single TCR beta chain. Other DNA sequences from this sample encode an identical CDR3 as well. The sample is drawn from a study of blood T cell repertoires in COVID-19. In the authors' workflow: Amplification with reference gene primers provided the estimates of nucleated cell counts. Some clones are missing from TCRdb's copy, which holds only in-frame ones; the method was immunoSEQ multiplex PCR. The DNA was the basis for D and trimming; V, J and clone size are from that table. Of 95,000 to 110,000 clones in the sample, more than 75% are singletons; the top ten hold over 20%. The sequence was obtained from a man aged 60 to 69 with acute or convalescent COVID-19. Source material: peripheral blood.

This chain's CDR3 is CASSLGGPYGYTF. In DNA, the CDR3 is TGTGCCAGCAGCTTAGGGGGCCCCTACGGCTACACCTTC. The chain employs TRBV7-6 and TRBJ1-2; perhaps TRBD1 as D (5 bases). The germline V gene has CDR1 SGHVS and CDR2 FNYEAQ. V gave up 1 base and J gave up 8 bases, with 11 bases separating them. The CDR3 extends over 13 amino acids. The full variable domain, in which reference TRBV7-6 and TRBJ1-2 provide the parts outside the CDR3, is GAGVSQSPRYKVTKRGQDVALRCDPISGHVSLYWYRQALGQGPEFLTYFNYEAQQDKSGLPNDRFSAERPEGSISTLTIQRTEQRDSAMYRCASSLGGPYGYTFGSGTRLTVV.